The present entry profiles one TCR beta chain with its context. The antigen is not known. This record belongs to a study of shared clonotypes between healthy human individuals. The study's findings and limits: When compared with the clonotypes that were shared by all four sorted-subset donors, the non-shared clonotypes turned out to have lower generation probabilities.

The authors distributed each subset's genomic DNA evenly over several immunoSEQ plates. Only in-frame clones appear in the TCRdb table, and some are missing; sequencing was by immunoSEQ multiplex PCR. The sample holds 800,000 to 950,000 clones, 96% seen once. Naive CD8 populations comprised CD45RO-negative cells positively selected for CCR7, excluding terminally differentiated effector memory CD45RA+ cells. This CDR3 is 16 amino acids long. Germline assignment: CDR1 SGHTA and CDR2 FQGNSA. The germline V and J ends were trimmed by 4 bases and 4 bases, with 17 bases remaining between them. Sequencing was done on a sample of naive CD8+ T cells sorted from blood. This sequence joins TRBV7-2 and TRBJ2-1; D remains ambiguous. The receptor was derived from a man aged 30 to 45 in good health. This CDR3 reads CASSSPWAVQYNEQFF. In DNA, the CDR3 is TGTGCCAGCAGCTCTCCATGGGCGGTCCAGTACAATGAGCAGTTCTTC.